A selection of T cell receptor beta chains follows, all from one sample in a study of blood T cell repertoires in COVID-19. The repertoire was sequenced with immunoSEQ multiplex PCR; TCRdb's copy has only in-frame clones and lacks some. The table lists about 62,000 clones, 75% to 90% of them singletons. Sequenced: peripheral blood. All receptors derive from a woman aged 60-75 years with COVID-19, enrolled during active disease. Both conserved end residues are trimmed from each CDR3.

v_gene	j_gene	CDR3aa
TRBV24-1	TRBJ2-3	ATSAGGADTQY
TRBV24-1	TRBJ2-2	ATSEQRGVTGELF
TRBV3-1/TRBV3-2	TRBJ2-1	ASSQDYLRIEREGRYNEQF
TRBV7-9	TRBJ1-1	ASSQGQGSGAF
TRBV24-1	TRBJ1-1	ATSDRRGGSAF
TRBV10-1	TRBJ2-7	ASRTGEAYEQY
TRBV7-9	TRBJ2-2	ASSLGVGRVDTGELF
TRBV27	TRBJ1-4	ASSFKGNEKLF
TRBV6-4	TRBJ1-2	ASSDSGRAGGYT
TRBV6-4	TRBJ1-4	ASSADRKGVGEKLF
TRBV6-5	TRBJ1-5	ASRRDSNQPQH
TRBV6-6	TRBJ2-5	ASSSRRVLETQY
TRBV6-6	TRBJ2-7	ASSYGSGISYEQY
TRBV7-3	TRBJ2-3	ASSRLSGTDTQY
TRBV3-1/TRBV3-2	TRBJ2-1	ASSEQVNEQF
TRBV6-5	TRBJ2-5	ASMADTQETQY
TRBV24-1	TRBJ1-2	ATSDPGTGYGYT
TRBV6-2/TRBV6-3	TRBJ2-5	ASSYGASGQETQY
TRBV15	TRBJ1-6	ATSGGTGASPLH
TRBV12-3/TRBV12-4	TRBJ1-1	ASSATVNTEAF
TRBV6-1	TRBJ2-7	ASSELFPDSSYEQY
TRBV27	TRBJ2-7	ASRLAGGGHEQY
TRBV2	TRBJ1-2	ASSEGQPWDYGYT
TRBV2	TRBJ2-7	ASSDAKLENYEQY
TRBV12-3/TRBV12-4	TRBJ1-2	ASSLSGHYGYT
TRBV6-5	TRBJ1-1	ATIQGTEAF
TRBV27	TRBJ1-6	ASSLITGAKKTLH
TRBV7-2	TRBJ2-5	ASSSLGLAGDLPRTQY
TRBV28	TRBJ1-3	ASEGGQRVPRSTIY
TRBV7-8	TRBJ2-1	ASSPLAAKGNEQF
TRBV28	TRBJ1-2	ASSTTGMEGYT
TRBV5-1	TRBJ1-3	ASSLAAVSSGNTIY
TRBV19	TRBJ2-7	ASSAETHSYEQY
TRBV7-9	TRBJ1-1	ASSLTGRTEAF
TRBV11-2	TRBJ1-4	ASSPGLTTNEKLF
TRBV18	TRBJ2-1	ASSPLAGGNNEQF
TRBV10-2	TRBJ1-4	ASTEGGALNEKLF
TRBV6-5	TRBJ1-3	ASSFRGTGGNTIY
TRBV7-9	TRBJ1-4	ASSPPGGGEKLF
TRBV9	TRBJ2-7	ASSPYLSPGEQY
TRBV7-2	TRBJ2-7	ASSFQLAGVGEQY
TRBV7-8	TRBJ2-2	ASSTPRLWDRSNTGELF
TRBV6-5	TRBJ2-2	ASSSSRANTGELF
TRBV4-1	TRBJ2-3	ASSQIITGTSGIADTQY
TRBV4-2	TRBJ2-7	ASSQAGDAYEQY
TRBV7-2	TRBJ2-5	ASSLVGTSGSPWQETQY
TRBV7-7	TRBJ2-2	ASSLGGVAAETGELF
TRBV19	TRBJ2-2	ASSTPRPLNTGELF
TRBV27	TRBJ2-1	ASSLRRVDGSYNEQF
TRBV18	TRBJ2-7	ANSTSGLSYEQY
TRBV19	TRBJ1-1	ASSISSRNTEAF